This passage covers 10 T cell receptor beta chains from one sample sequenced in a study of OX40 agonist ivuxolimab in advanced cancers. Method: immunoSEQ multiplex PCR; TCRdb's copy keeps in-frame clones and lacks some. The table lists fewer than 85,000 clones, approximately 80% of them singletons. The input for sequencing was CD4+ or CD8+ T cells sorted from blood, taken in a trial of the OX40 agonist ivuxolimab. Source of these receptors: an adult with an advanced solid tumor such as melanoma, head and neck, liver or kidney cancer.

The CDR3, as DNA: TGCAGCGTTGAGGACAGTACGAGCAACTATGGCTACACCTTC. This codes for CSVEDSTSNYGYTF. This chain joins TRBV29-1 and TRBJ1-2; D might be TRBD1 (6 bases). Deletions cut 3 bases from V and 2 bases from J, with 13 bases between. From germline, CDR1 is SQVTM and CDR2 ANQGSEA. The CDR3 runs 14 residues.

This clone was seen only a few times. The chain links TRBV6-4 to TRBJ2-1; the D gene is possibly TRBD2 (6 bases). The CDR3 length is 16 residues. Looked up from germline, CDR1 is MRHNA and CDR2 is SNTAGT. V was shortened by 2 bases and J by 2 bases, with 13 bases between the two germline ends. The CDR3 coding sequence is TGTGCCAGCAGTGACCGGTGGCTAGCGCCCTACAATGAGCAGTTCTTC. This codes for CASSDRWLAPYNEQFF.

The V gene is TRBV18, the J gene TRBJ1-1; D is unresolved. There are 15 residues in the CDR3. The germline V and J ends were trimmed by 2 bases and 2 bases, with 12 bases remaining between them. The V gene's germline CDR1 is KGHSH and CDR2 LQKENI. The CDR3 sequence: CASSPYRGENTEAFF. Here the CDR3 DNA reads TGTGCCAGCTCACCATATCGGGGAGAAAACACTGAAGCTTTCTTT.

This rearrangement joins TRBV28 to TRBJ2-2; 7 nucleotides align to TRBD1. Germline CDR1 is MDHEN and CDR2 is SYDVKM. V shed 6 bases, J shed 4 bases, and the junction held 8 bases outside the gene matches. This CDR3 is built from 15 residues. The CDR3 DNA reads TGTGCCAGCAGCTGGGGGAACAGGGGCACCGGGGAGCTGTTTTTT. Its protein product is CASSWGNRGTGELFF.

The chain carries TRBV30 and TRBJ1-1; tentative D call: TRBD1 (6 bases). The V gene's germline CDR1 is GTSNPN and CDR2 SVGIG (reference sequence). V was trimmed by 2 bases and J by 4 bases, leaving 14 bases between them. CDR3 length: 14 amino acids. The CDR3, as DNA: TGTGCCTGGAGTTCGGCAGGGGCTGGCACTGAAGCTTTCTTT. Its protein is CAWSSAGAGTEAFF.

This chain connects TRBV5-1 to TRBJ1-1, with D hard to call. The V and J ends lost 0 bases and 1 base respectively, with 13 bases between them. The CDR3 covers 16 residues. Germline CDR1 reads SGHRS; CDR2 reads YFSETQ. The CDR3 spells CASSLGASAGNTEAFF. In nucleotides, the CDR3 is TGCGCCAGCAGCTTGGGAGCCAGCGCAGGGAACACTGAAGCTTTCTTT.

The chain links TRBV27 to TRBJ2-6; no clear D gene. CDR1 is MNHEY, CDR2 SMNVEV, per germline (reference sequence). The CDR3 has 13 residues. V gave up 0 bases and J gave up 6 bases, with 3 bases separating them. The CDR3 reads CASSLSKANVLTF. The CDR3 nucleotides read TGTGCCAGCAGTTTATCGAAGGCCAACGTCCTGACTTTC.

CDR3 sequence (DNA): TGTGCCAGCAGCCGACTACAGGCGGGGGAGGTGGATCAGCCCCAGCATTTT. Amino acids: CASSRLQAGEVDQPQHF. This rearrangement joins TRBV5-6 to TRBJ1-5, with D maybe TRBD1 (5 bases). Germline CDR1 SGHDT, CDR2 YYEEEE. Trimming removed 4 bases from V and 5 bases from J, with 22 bases in between. The CDR3 contains 17 residues. Together with reference TRBV5-6 and TRBJ1-5, the CDR3 gives the full variable domain: DAGVTQSPTHLIKTRGQQVTLRCSPKSGHDTVSWYQQALGQGPQFIFQYYEEEERQRGNFPDRFSGHQFPNYSSELNVNALLLGDSALYLCASSRLQAGEVDQPQHFGDGTRLSIL.

This chain links TRBV29-1 with TRBJ2-3; D perhaps matches TRBD1 (5 bases). This CDR3 spans 13 amino acids. Trimming removed 7 bases at V and 6 bases at J, with 17 bases between. Germline CDR1 and CDR2: SQVTM and ANQGSEA. The CDR3 DNA reads as TGCAGCGAACAGGCCTCTTTAGCCGATACGCAGTATTTT. This translates into CSEQASLADTQYF.

V gene TRBV6-5 combines with J gene TRBJ2-1; no reliable D call. CDR1 and CDR2 (germline): MNHEY, SVGAGI. This CDR3 is built from 13 residues. The V end lost 4 bases, the J end lost 2 bases, and 6 bases lay between the germline ends. The CDR3 sequence: CASSSAAYNEQFF. DNA of the CDR3: TGTGCCAGCAGTTCTGCGGCCTACAATGAGCAGTTCTTC.